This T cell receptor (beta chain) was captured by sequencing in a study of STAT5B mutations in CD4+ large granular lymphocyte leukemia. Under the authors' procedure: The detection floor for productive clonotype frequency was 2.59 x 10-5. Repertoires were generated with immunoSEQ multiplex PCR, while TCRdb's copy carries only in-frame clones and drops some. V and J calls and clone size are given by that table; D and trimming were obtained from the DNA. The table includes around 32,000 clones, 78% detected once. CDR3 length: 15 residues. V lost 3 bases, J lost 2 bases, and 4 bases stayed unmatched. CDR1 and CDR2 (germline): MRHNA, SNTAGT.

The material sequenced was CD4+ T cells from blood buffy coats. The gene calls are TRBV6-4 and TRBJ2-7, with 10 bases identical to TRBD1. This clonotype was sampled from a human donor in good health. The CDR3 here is CASSEGTGAPYEQYF. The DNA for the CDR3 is TGTGCCAGCAGTGAGGGGACAGGGGCCCCCTACGAGCAGTACTTC.